This TCR beta chain was recorded in a study of T-cell memory formation after mild COVID-19. A single record per CDR3 protein comes from TCRdb applying MiXCR to the 5' RACE reads. The sample consists of 250,000 or so distinct CDR3 sequences, approximately 19% of them appearing once. This clonotype has a handful of counts. What it binds is not known. General observations from the study: The appearance of some responding clones in pre-infection memory suggested that cross-reactive memory joined. Clones contracting across day 15 to 85 had a balanced CD4/CD8 profile; later expanding clones leaned CD4+.

The germline gives CDR1 MGHRA, CDR2 YSYEKL. The length of the CDR3 is 15 residues. V lost 6 bases to trimming and J lost 4 bases, with 17 bases between them. The chain employs TRBV4-1 and TRBJ2-3; D remains ambiguous. Sequenced: PBMCs or a T cell subset sorted from them (not recorded which). The sequence derives from a man between 18 and 35 years old who had mild COVID-19 (a few samples of this study predate the infection). Cell type and time point are not known. Here the CDR3 DNA reads TGCGCCAGCAGAGGGCCGTCAGTTAATGCAGATACGCAGTATTTT. As protein: CASRGPSVNADTQYF.